This T cell receptor (beta chain) came from a study of blood T cell repertoires in COVID-19. Study background: Donors in the United States, Italy and Spain gave samples during acute or convalescent COVID-19. T cells, B-cell-depleted T cells, or PBMCs provided the cDNA or gDNA that served as material.

Germline CDR1 and CDR2: MNHEY and SMNVEV (reference sequence). CDR3 size: 13 residues. With 4 bases removed from V and 9 bases from J, the gap between germline ends came to 15 bases. Original processing notes: Estimation of nucleated cell counts relied on the amplification of reference gene primers. TCRdb's copy holds only in-frame clones and misses some; the assay was immunoSEQ multiplex PCR. The V and J calls and clone size are taken from that table; D and trimming were inferred from the DNA. The data contain a few hundred thousand clones, 80% to 90% of them singletons. This TCR came from a woman aged 50 to 65 with acute or convalescent COVID-19. The chain uses TRBV27 and TRBJ1-2; a possible D gene is TRBD1 (6 bases). Sequenced: peripheral blood. The CDR3 DNA reads TGTGCCAGCAGTTACGGGACACCCCTTAGCTACACCTTC. Residues: CASSYGTPLSYTF.